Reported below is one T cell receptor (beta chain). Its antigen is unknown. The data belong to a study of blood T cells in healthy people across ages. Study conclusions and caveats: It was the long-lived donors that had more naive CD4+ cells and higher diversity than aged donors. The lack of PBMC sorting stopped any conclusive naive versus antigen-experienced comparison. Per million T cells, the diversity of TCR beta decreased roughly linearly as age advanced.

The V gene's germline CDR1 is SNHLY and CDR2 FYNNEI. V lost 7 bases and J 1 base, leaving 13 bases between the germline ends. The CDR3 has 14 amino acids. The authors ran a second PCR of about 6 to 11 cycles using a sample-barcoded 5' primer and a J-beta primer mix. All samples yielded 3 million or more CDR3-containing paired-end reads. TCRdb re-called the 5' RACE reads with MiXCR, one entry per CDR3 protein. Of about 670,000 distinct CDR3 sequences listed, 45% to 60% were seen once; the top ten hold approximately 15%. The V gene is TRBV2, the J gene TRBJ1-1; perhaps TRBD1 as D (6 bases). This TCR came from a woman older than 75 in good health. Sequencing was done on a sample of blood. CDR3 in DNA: TGTGCCAGCAAGACGGGGGGCGGGAACACTGAAGCTTTCTTT. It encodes CASKTGGGNTEAFF.